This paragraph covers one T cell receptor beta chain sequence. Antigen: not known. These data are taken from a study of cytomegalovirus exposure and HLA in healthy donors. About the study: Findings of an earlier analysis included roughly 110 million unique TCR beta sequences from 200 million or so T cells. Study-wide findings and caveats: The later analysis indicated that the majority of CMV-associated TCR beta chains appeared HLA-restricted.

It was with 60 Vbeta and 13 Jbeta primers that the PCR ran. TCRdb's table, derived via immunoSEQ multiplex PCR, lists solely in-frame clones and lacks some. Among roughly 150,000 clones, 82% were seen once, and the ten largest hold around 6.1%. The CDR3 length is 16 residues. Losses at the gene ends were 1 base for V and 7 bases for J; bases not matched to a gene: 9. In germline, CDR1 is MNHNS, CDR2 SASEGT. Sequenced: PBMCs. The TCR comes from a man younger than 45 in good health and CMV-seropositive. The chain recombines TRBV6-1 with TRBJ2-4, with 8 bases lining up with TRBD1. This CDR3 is CASSEEDGQGGNIQYF. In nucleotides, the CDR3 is TGTGCCAGCAGTGAAGAAGATGGACAGGGCGGGAACATTCAGTACTTC.